This T cell receptor (beta chain) originates from a study of T cells in Graves' hyperthyroidism and ophthalmopathy. The investigators amplified TCR beta CDR3 regions from RNA transcripts. In the first-round RT-PCR of the TCR CDR3, the HTBI primer set was used. MiXCR, applied by TCRdb to the multiplex PCR reads, yields one record per CDR3 protein. This sample has approximately 590,000 distinct CDR3 sequences; 15% to 18% occur once, and the top ten carry under 8%. V was clipped by 3 bases and J by 7 bases; unmatched bases: 13. Germline V gene lookup returns CDR1 SEHNR and CDR2 FQNEAQ (reference sequence). CDR3 length equals 17 residues.

The source is a woman between 25 and 40 years old with Graves' hyperthyroidism. The chain employs TRBV7-9 and TRBJ2-2; 8 bases align to TRBD2. What was sequenced was blood. CDR3 sequence reads: CASSFSGNRRFFGELFF. CDR3 bases: TGTGCCAGCAGCTTTAGCGGGAACCGTCGATTTTTCGGGGAGCTGTTTTTT. The complete variable domain, with remaining parts taken from reference TRBV7-9 and TRBJ2-2, reads DTGVSQNPRHKITKRGQNVTFRCDPISEHNRLYWYRQTLGQGPEFLTYFQNEAQLEKSRLLSDRFSAERPKGSFSTLEIQRTEQGDSAMYLCASSFSGNRRFFGELFFGEGSRLTVL.